The sequence of this TCR beta chain was determined in a study of OX40 agonist ivuxolimab in advanced cancers. On the study more broadly: Ivuxolimab, an antibody that agonizes OX40 (CD134), was administered to the patients.

Note on this clone: Its antigen is unidentified.

Libraries were prepared by immunoSEQ multiplex PCR; TCRdb keeps only in-frame clonotypes and omits some of them. The data show under 65,000 clones, roughly nine tenths seen once. Study-wide findings and caveats: There was clonal expansion of CD4+ and CD8+ blood T cells by week 6 at 0.1 to 3.0 mg/kg.

The CDR3 is 14 amino acids. Germline V gene sequence: CDR1 LNHNV, CDR2 YYDKDF (reference sequence). Trimming took 1 base from V and 5 from J, leaving 10 bases between them. The specimen was CD4+ or CD8+ T cells sorted from blood, collected in a trial of the OX40 agonist ivuxolimab. The TCR comes from an adult with an advanced solid tumor such as melanoma, head and neck, liver or kidney cancer. The chain is built from TRBV15 and TRBJ2-3, with a weak D call TRBD2 (6 bases). CDR3 loop: CATSRGDWEDTQYF. Written as DNA, the CDR3 is TGTGCCACCAGCAGAGGGGACTGGGAAGATACGCAGTATTTT.